This T cell receptor beta chain was recovered during a study of cytomegalovirus exposure and HLA in healthy donors. V trimming: 7 bases; J trimming: 3 bases; junction bases outside the gene matches: 2. This CDR3 has 14 residues. The V gene's germline CDR1 is SNHLY and CDR2 FYNNEI. Turning to this clone: Its antigen is as yet unknown.

PCR involved 60 Vbeta and 13 Jbeta primers. Data came from immunoSEQ multiplex PCR; TCRdb stores just in-frame clones and leaves some out. Of about 170,000 clones in the sample, roughly 78% were seen once. Study results and caveats: Exclusion applied to some V segments, including TRBV6-2 and TRBV6-3, as they were indistinguishable. An analysis that came later showed most CMV-associated TCR beta chains appearing HLA-restricted.

The clonotype originates from a woman in her forties or fifties in good health and CMV-seropositive. The chain recombines TRBV2 with TRBJ2-1; 11 bases match TRBD2. Sequencing input: PBMCs. The CDR3 loop is CASTTSGSYNEQFF. The CDR3 region has the DNA TGTGCCAGCACTACTAGCGGGAGCTACAATGAGCAGTTCTTC.